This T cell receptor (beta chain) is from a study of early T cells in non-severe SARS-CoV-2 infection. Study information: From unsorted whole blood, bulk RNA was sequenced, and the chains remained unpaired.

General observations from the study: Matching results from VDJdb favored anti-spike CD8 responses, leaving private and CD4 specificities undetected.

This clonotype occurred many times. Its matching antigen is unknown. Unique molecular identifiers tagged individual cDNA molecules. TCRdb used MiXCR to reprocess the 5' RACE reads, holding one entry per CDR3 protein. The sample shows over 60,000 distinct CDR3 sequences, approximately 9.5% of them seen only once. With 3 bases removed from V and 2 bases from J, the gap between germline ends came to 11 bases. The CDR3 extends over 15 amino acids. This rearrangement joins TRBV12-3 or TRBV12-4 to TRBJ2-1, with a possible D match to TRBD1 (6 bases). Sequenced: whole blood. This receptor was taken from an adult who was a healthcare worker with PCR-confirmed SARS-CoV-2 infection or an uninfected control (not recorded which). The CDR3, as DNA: TGTGCCAGCAGTTTTGACCAGGGGACCTACAATGAGCAGTTCTTC. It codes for CASSFDQGTYNEQFF.